This T cell receptor (beta chain) was obtained from a study of shared clonotypes between healthy human individuals. Study conclusions and caveats: What naive subsets generally showed was a larger estimated richness than memory subsets showed.

Germline-derived CDR1 and CDR2 are SEHNR and FQNEAQ (reference sequence). V lost 4 bases to trimming and J lost 4 bases; unmatched junction nucleotides: 10. This CDR3 is 16 amino acids long. This table comes from immunoSEQ multiplex PCR, and its TCRdb copy is limited to in-frame clones, with some not included. The repertoire holds some 2,100,000 clones, with about 92% as singletons. Naive CD8 populations comprised CD45RO-negative cells positively selected for CCR7, excluding terminally differentiated effector memory CD45RA+ cells. Adult donors, all healthy and HIV-negative, had no recent acute infections or vaccinations. To note about this clone: As yet, its antigen is unknown.

The V call is TRBV7-9, the J call TRBJ1-2, with 9 bases that match TRBD1. The source is a young man in good health. Some clones in this sample may be carry-over from other donors' samples. Sequenced material: naive CD8+ T cells from PBMCs. The CDR3 DNA follows: TGTGCCAGCAGCTCGGGACAGGGTGAGGTCCTCTATGGCTACACCTTC. Translation: CASSSGQGEVLYGYTF.